Shown below are 7 T cell receptor beta chains from a single sample sequenced in a study of PD-1 blockade in classical Hodgkin lymphoma (TCRdb year 2020). Libraries were built with the immunoSEQ multiplex PCR assay. The table was pulled from immuneACCESS by TCRdb, which kept in-frame rearrangements only. Such tables lose some clones; where checked, under half of the loss comes from unresolved V genes, and the rest has no known cause. For this sample the table gives some 27,000 clones, of which 80% to 90% were detected only once. In total, the top ten clones hold about 0.62% of the sample. In the paper's terms, the time point label means: cycle 4 day 1 (C4D1), after less than 7 weeks of nivolumab. All trial patients had relapsed after autologous stem cell transplantation, with cohorts A, B and C differing in prior brentuximab vedotin exposure. CD4+ T cells were purified from thawed PBMCs by magnetic negative selection with a Miltenyi CD4+ T cell isolation kit.

This material consisted of CD4+ T cells from blood, taken before the fourth cycle of nivolumab. The receptors shown here come from a human donor with classical Hodgkin lymphoma.

The J gene is TRBJ2-7, the V gene TRBV5-4, with D perhaps matching TRBD1 or TRBD2 (5 bases each). CDR1 is SGHNT and CDR2 is YYREEE in the germline V gene (reference sequence). The germline V and J ends were trimmed by 5 bases and 6 bases, with 21 bases remaining between them. CDR3 length: 15 amino acids. The CDR3 loop is CASSPKAGTLAEQYF. In nucleotides, the CDR3 is TGTGCCAGCAGTCCCAAGGCAGGGACGCTAGCCGAGCAGTACTTC.

The chain is built from TRBV6-5 and TRBJ2-4; TRBD2 might be the D (6 bases). The germline V and J ends were trimmed by 9 bases and 6 bases, with 18 bases remaining between them. The V gene's germline CDR1 is MNHEY and CDR2 SVGAGI. This CDR3 has 14 amino acids. CDR3 protein: CASRESGGGNIQYF. The CDR3 DNA follows: TGTGCCAGTCGAGAGTCCGGGGGAGGAAACATTCAGTACTTC.

The J gene is TRBJ1-6, the V gene TRBV2, with D unclear. The CDR3 is 14 amino acids. CDR1 and CDR2 (germline): SNHLY, FYNNEI. V was trimmed by 10 bases and J by 0 bases, leaving 10 bases between them. The DNA for the CDR3 is TGTGCCACCAACAGCAGCTCCTATAATTCACCCCTCCACTTT. This encodes CATNSSSYNSPLHF.

The chain recombines TRBV5-1 with TRBJ2-1; D unclear. Germline V gene sequence: CDR1 SGHRS, CDR2 YFSETQ. V lost 0 bases and J 8 bases, leaving 12 bases between the germline ends. There are 14 residues in the CDR3. The CDR3 sequence is CASSLVGVVDEQFF. CDR3 sequence (DNA): TGCGCCAGCAGCTTGGTAGGTGTTGTGGATGAGCAGTTCTTC.

This sequence joins TRBV12-5 and TRBJ2-1; the D gene is possibly TRBD2 (5 bases). This CDR3 region has 13 residues. Germline assignment: CDR1 LGHNT and CDR2 FRNRAP. Trimming removed 7 bases at V and 5 bases at J, with 12 bases between. Here the CDR3 reads CASAGGLNNEQFF. The CDR3 nucleotides are TGTGCTAGTGCCGGCGGGCTTAACAATGAGCAGTTCTTC.

V and J are TRBV5-1 and TRBJ2-5; the match to TRBD2 covers 7 bases. Germline V gene lookup returns CDR1 SGHRS and CDR2 YFSETQ. The trim removed 0 bases at V and 3 bases at J, leaving 5 bases unmatched. The CDR3 covers 15 residues. Here the CDR3 reads CASSLDSGAKETQYF. CDR3 DNA: TGCGCCAGCAGCTTGGACAGCGGGGCGAAAGAGACCCAGTACTTC.

The J gene is TRBJ1-1, the V gene TRBV4-1, with D perhaps TRBD1 (5 bases). The CDR3 contains 16 residues. CDR1 and CDR2 (germline): MGHRA, YSYEKL. V was trimmed by 1 base and J by 2 bases, leaving 14 bases between them. The chain's CDR3 is CASSQGRARTNTEAFF. The CDR3 nucleotides read TGCGCCAGCAGCCAAGGCAGGGCCAGGACCAACACTGAAGCTTTCTTT.